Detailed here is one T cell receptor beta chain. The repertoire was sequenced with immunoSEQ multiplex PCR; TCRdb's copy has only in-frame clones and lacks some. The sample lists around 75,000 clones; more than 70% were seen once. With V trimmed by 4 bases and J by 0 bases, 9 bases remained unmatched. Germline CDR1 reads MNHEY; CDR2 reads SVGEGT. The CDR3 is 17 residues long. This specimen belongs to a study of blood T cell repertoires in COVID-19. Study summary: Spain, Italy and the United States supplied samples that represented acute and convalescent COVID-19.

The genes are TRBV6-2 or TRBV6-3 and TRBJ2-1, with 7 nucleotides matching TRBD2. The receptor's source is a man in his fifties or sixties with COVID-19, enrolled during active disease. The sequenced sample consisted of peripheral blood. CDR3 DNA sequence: TGTGCCAGCAGTTCAATAACTAGCGTTAGCTCCTACAATGAGCAGTTCTTC. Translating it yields CASSSITSVSSYNEQFF.